A single T cell receptor (beta chain) is shown here with its context. The sample originates from a study of blood T cell repertoires in COVID-19. Some clones are missing from TCRdb's copy, which holds only in-frame ones; the method was immunoSEQ multiplex PCR. The repertoire holds a few hundred thousand clones, with around 84% as singletons. V was pared by 3 bases and J by 4 bases, with 8 bases of the junction left unmatched. The CDR3 extends over 16 amino acids. Looked up from germline, CDR1 is SEHNR and CDR2 is FQNEAQ (reference sequence). Sample: peripheral blood. The genes are TRBV7-9 and TRBJ2-1, with TRBD1 identical over 8 bases. The TCR comes from a woman of 80 years or more with active or convalescent COVID-19. The CDR3 nucleotides are TGTGCCAGCAGCTTCTACCGGGACAGGAGGTACAATGAGCAGTTCTTC. Protein sequence: CASSFYRDRRYNEQFF. Full variable domain (rest looked up from reference TRBV7-9 and TRBJ2-1): DTGVSQNPRHKITKRGQNVTFRCDPISEHNRLYWYRQTLGQGPEFLTYFQNEAQLEKSRLLSDRFSAERPKGSFSTLEIQRTEQGDSAMYLCASSFYRDRRYNEQFFGPGTRLTVL.